The 19 T cell receptor beta chains given below trace back to one sample, sequenced in a study of T cell repertoires in cytomegalovirus infection (dated by TCRdb to the late 2010s). Reads for this sample came from an Illumina HiSeq 1500. TCRdb ran its own pipeline on the public reads, namely fastp trimming at Q25 and MiXCR clone calling, and kept in-frame beta chains. Rows merge per CDR3 protein into single entries with the most common DNA and genes. Counted in this sample were about 230,000 distinct CDR3 sequences; approximately 7% of them appeared once. The top ten clonotypes cover more than 5.5% of the sample. Sequenced material: PBMCs. The receptors were gathered from a human donor in good health (CMV status not recorded). Some clones in this sample may be carry-over from other donors' samples.

The rearrangement links TRBV10-3 to TRBJ1-4; 9 nucleotides agree with TRBD1. Germline loops: CDR1 ENHRY, CDR2 SYGVKD. CDR3 size: 18 residues. With V trimmed by 3 bases and J by 0 bases, 8 bases remained unmatched. CDR3 bases: TGTGCCATCAGTGACCCTACGACAGGGGGAACAACTAATGAAAAACTGTTTTTT. This sequence encodes CAISDPTTGGTTNEKLFF.

This clonotype was seen at least ten times. The chain combines TRBV6-2 or TRBV6-3 with TRBJ1-5, with no clear D. The CDR3 is 13 residues long. Germline CDR1 reads MNHEY; CDR2 reads SVGEGT. V dropped 6 bases and J dropped 1 base, with 7 bases sitting between them. The DNA for the CDR3 is TGTGCCAGCAGCGACTGGAGCAATCAGCCCCAGCATTTT. Translated, it gives CASSDWSNQPQHF.

This chain connects TRBV9 to TRBJ2-5; D may correspond to TRBD1 or TRBD2 (5 bases each). This CDR3 has 16 amino acids. CDR1 is SGDLS and CDR2 is YYNGEE in the germline V gene. The V gene lost 3 bases and the J gene lost 2 bases, with 17 bases spanning the gap. The CDR3 loop reads CASSEKQGDRQETQYF. The CDR3 DNA reads as TGTGCCAGCAGCGAGAAGCAGGGAGATCGTCAAGAGACCCAGTACTTC.

At least ten counts were recorded for this clonotype. The chain links TRBV6-2 or TRBV6-3 to TRBJ2-3; D perhaps matches TRBD2 (7 bases). Trimming left V 3 bases short and J 6 bases short, with 16 bases between. Germline CDR1 MNHEY, CDR2 SVGEGT. The CDR3 spans 15 residues. The CDR3, as DNA: TGTGCCAGCAGTTATAGGGCGGGGGCCAAGGATACGCAGTATTTT. It translates to CASSYRAGAKDTQYF.

There are many counts of this clonotype. This chain connects TRBV12-3 or TRBV12-4 to TRBJ1-2; no reliable D call. The CDR3 has 17 amino acids. V gave up 5 bases and J gave up 1 base, with 20 bases separating them. The CDR3 sequence: CASSPVDLRDLNYGYTF. As DNA, the CDR3 is TGTGCCAGCAGTCCCGTGGACCTACGAGACCTTAACTATGGCTACACCTTC.

This clonotype was seen many times. The chain links TRBV5-6 to TRBJ2-1, with TRBD2 matching 8 bases. This CDR3 is 13 amino acids long. CDR1 and CDR2 from the germline V gene are SGHDT and YYEEEE. Losses at the gene ends were 0 bases for V and 9 bases for J; bases not matched to a gene: 2. CDR3 in amino acids: CASSLVREGEQFF. CDR3 in DNA: TGTGCCAGCAGCTTGGTTCGGGAGGGTGAGCAGTTCTTC. The entire variable domain, with the rest obtained from reference TRBV5-6 and TRBJ2-1, is as follows: DAGVTQSPTHLIKTRGQQVTLRCSPKSGHDTVSWYQQALGQGPQFIFQYYEEEERQRGNFPDRFSGHQFPNYSSELNVNALLLGDSALYLCASSLVREGEQFFGPGTRLTVL.

This clonotype was detected ten times or more. This chain joins TRBV6-2 or TRBV6-3 and TRBJ2-2; either TRBD1 or TRBD2 may supply D (5 bases each). The CDR3 loop spans 16 amino acids. Germline V gives CDR1 MNHEY, CDR2 SVGEGT. V was cut by 2 bases and J by 0 bases, with 10 bases left in between. The CDR3 bases are TGTGCCAGCAGTTACGTTGGGGGACCGAACACCGGGGAGCTGTTTTTT. Its translation: CASSYVGGPNTGELFF.

This clonotype was counted at least ten times. Written as DNA, the CDR3 is TGTGCCAGCACCAGCCGGGCGCGAGAGACCCAGTACTTC. It codes for CASTSRARETQYF. This chain joins TRBV6-1 and TRBJ2-5; D gene uncertain. CDR1 MNHNS and CDR2 SASEGT come from the germline V gene. The ends were cut back, 7 bases at V and 4 bases at J, with 13 bases in the middle. The CDR3 spans 13 residues.

This clonotype came up many times. J is TRBJ1-4 and V is TRBV5-6; 7 bases map to TRBD1. V lost 5 bases and J lost 8; bases outside the gene matches: 6. Germline values: CDR1 SGHDT, CDR2 YYEEEE. The CDR3 has 13 amino acids. The CDR3 spells CASRKTGREKLFF. The CDR3 DNA reads as TGTGCCAGCAGGAAGACAGGGAGAGAAAAACTGTTTTTT.

This clonotype appeared many times. The chain is built from TRBV28 and TRBJ1-4; D gene uncertain. The CDR3 covers 13 residues. V lost 2 bases, J lost 10 bases, and 11 bases lay in between. Germline CDR1 and CDR2: MDHEN and SYDVKM. The CDR3 loop reads CASSLRTRGKLFF. CDR3 bases: TGTGCCAGCAGTTTACGGACTCGAGGAAAACTGTTTTTT.

There are many counts of this clonotype. The rearrangement uses TRBV7-2 and TRBJ2-5; D tentatively reads TRBD1 or TRBD2 (7 bases each). V lost 3 bases, J lost 4 bases, and 15 bases lay in between. CDR1 SGHTA and CDR2 FQGNSA come from the germline V gene. This CDR3 has 15 residues. The CDR3 DNA is TGTGCCAGCAGCTTCCTCCCAGGGGGGGGAGAGACCCAGTACTTC. It yields the protein CASSFLPGGGETQYF.

This clonotype has a count of ten or more. CDR3 loop: CASSPGGWGTLHF. The CDR3 DNA sequence: TGTGCCAGCAGCCCAGGGGGCTGGGGCACCCTCCACTTT. The gene calls are TRBV6-5 and TRBJ1-6; TRBD1 matches at 8 bases. V lost 6 bases, J lost 14 bases, and 9 bases stayed unmatched. This CDR3 region has 13 residues. Per the germline V gene, CDR1 is MNHEY and CDR2 is SVGAGI.

This clonotype was counted many times. J is TRBJ1-1 and V is TRBV6-2 or TRBV6-3; no firm D call. Germline V gene data show CDR1 as MNHEY and CDR2 as SVGEGT. Trimming removed 6 bases at V and 2 bases at J, with 13 bases between. The CDR3 contains 14 residues. This chain's CDR3 is CASSHSQRNTEAFF. In DNA form, the CDR3 reads TGTGCCAGCAGCCACTCCCAAAGAAACACTGAAGCTTTCTTT.

This clonotype was recorded many times. This sequence joins TRBV29-1 and TRBJ2-7; D is undetermined. V was shortened by 6 bases and J by 4 bases, with 13 bases between the two germline ends. Germline lookup yields CDR1 SQVTM and CDR2 ANQGSEA. The CDR3 consists of 12 residues. As DNA, the CDR3 is TGCAGCGTGCGAAGGGATGAGTACGAGCAGTACTTC. As protein: CSVRRDEYEQYF.

This clonotype came up many times. J is TRBJ1-1 and V is TRBV7-2; D remains unclear. Germline assignment: CDR1 SGHTA and CDR2 FQGNSA. There are 14 residues in the CDR3. Trimming left V 0 bases short and J 2 bases short, with 7 bases between. The CDR3 bases are TGTGCCAGCAGCTTAGCTGCAGCCAACACTGAAGCTTTCTTT. This sequence encodes CASSLAAANTEAFF.

At least ten counts were recorded for this clonotype. The chain is built from TRBV7-2 and TRBJ2-7, with TRBD2 matching 9 bases. This CDR3 has 14 residues. CDR1 and CDR2 from the germline V gene are SGHTA and FQGNSA. With 5 bases clipped from V and 4 bases from J, the junction kept 6 bases outside the gene matches. The CDR3 here is CASSLGTSYYEQYF. The CDR3 DNA sequence: TGTGCCAGCAGCCTCGGGACTAGCTATTACGAGCAGTACTTC. Looking up the rest from reference TRBV7-2 and TRBJ2-7 gives the full variable domain: GAGVSQSPSNKVTEKGKDVELRCDPISGHTALYWYRQSLGQGLEFLIYFQGNSAPDKSGLPSDRFSAERTGGSVSTLTIQRTQQEDSAVYLCASSLGTSYYEQYFGPGTRLTVT.

This clonotype has ten or more counts. The CDR3 DNA follows: TGTGCCAGCAGTTTTCCCGACTCGGGGGGGAACACTGAAGCTTTCTTT. This gives the protein CASSFPDSGGNTEAFF. The V and J genes are TRBV28 and TRBJ1-1, with D possibly being TRBD1 (5 bases). From germline, CDR1 is MDHEN and CDR2 SYDVKM. The CDR3 totals 16 residues. Trimming removed 3 bases from V and 1 base from J, with 15 bases in between.

This clonotype was counted at least ten times. The genes are TRBV6-2 or TRBV6-3 and TRBJ2-2; 9 bases are a match to TRBD2. The CDR3 totals 17 residues. CDR1 and CDR2 from the germline V gene are MNHEY and SVGEGT. Germline trimming cut 2 bases from V and 4 bases from J; bases unmatched to any gene: 8. The CDR3 sequence is CASSYMPSGVSTGELFF. The CDR3, as DNA: TGTGCCAGCAGTTACATGCCTAGCGGGGTCTCCACCGGGGAGCTGTTTTTT.

This clonotype was counted many times. The genes are TRBV25-1 and TRBJ1-1, with no clear D. The CDR3 is 12 amino acids. The V gene lost 2 bases and the J gene lost 6 bases, with 7 bases spanning the gap. Germline-derived CDR1 and CDR2 are MGHDK and SYGVNS. CDR3 sequence (DNA): TGTGCCAGCAGTGAAGGAACATCTGAAGCTTTCTTT. It codes for CASSEGTSEAFF.